One T cell receptor beta chain is described in this entry. The antigen remains unidentified. Stated time point: newly diagnosed, previously untreated cHL patient sample. It was by magnetic negative selection that CD4+ T cells were purified from thawed PBMCs. Trimming stripped 0 bases from V and 5 bases from J, with 15 bases between. The CDR3 has 16 residues. This sample is drawn from a study of PD-1 blockade in classical Hodgkin lymphoma. Whole-study results and caveats: Baseline TCR diversity was reportedly lower in newly diagnosed patients than healthy donors. Possible causes of repertoire differences, disease activity or prior therapy, remain undefined.

The protocol was immunoSEQ multiplex PCR, while the TCRdb copy is restricted to in-frame clones and leaves out a portion. Among roughly 31,000 clones listed, roughly nine tenths were seen once. The TCR was taken from a human donor with classical Hodgkin lymphoma. Sequencing input: CD4+ T cells from blood. The rearrangement links TRBV5-3 to TRBJ2-1; possible D gene TRBD1, 6 bases. TRBV5-3 is an open reading frame whose function is uncertain. Here the CDR3 DNA reads TGTGCCAGAAGCTTGGCCCCAGGACAGAGAAACAATGAGCAGTTCTTC. Encoded protein: CARSLAPGQRNNEQFF.